The entry that follows covers one T cell receptor beta chain sequence. This specimen belongs to a study of blood T cell repertoires in COVID-19. About the research overall: Whether acute or convalescent, the COVID-19 samples came from the United States, Italy and Spain. PBMCs, B-cell-depleted T cells, or T cells were the source of the cDNA or gDNA that made up the material.

Authors' processing steps: The authors estimated nucleated cell counts from reference gene primer amplification. Profiling relied on immunoSEQ multiplex PCR, and the TCRdb table lists in-frame clones only, not all of them. The V and J calls and the clone size are those of that table, but D and trimming were determined from the DNA. The data hold approximately 150,000 clones, with approximately 82% observed a single time. V lost 4 bases and J lost 7, with 18 bases in between. CDR3 length: 15 residues. Sequenced: peripheral blood. The chain is built from TRBV5-7 and TRBJ2-1; D is possibly TRBD1 (6 bases). TRBV5-7 is recorded as an ORF, its role being uncertain. The clonotype comes from a human donor with acute or convalescent COVID-19. The donor label of this sample is uncertain. The CDR3, as DNA: TGTGCCAGCAGCCAGCGGTGGGGGCCGGGGAATGAGCAGTTCTTC. It is translated as CASSQRWGPGNEQFF.